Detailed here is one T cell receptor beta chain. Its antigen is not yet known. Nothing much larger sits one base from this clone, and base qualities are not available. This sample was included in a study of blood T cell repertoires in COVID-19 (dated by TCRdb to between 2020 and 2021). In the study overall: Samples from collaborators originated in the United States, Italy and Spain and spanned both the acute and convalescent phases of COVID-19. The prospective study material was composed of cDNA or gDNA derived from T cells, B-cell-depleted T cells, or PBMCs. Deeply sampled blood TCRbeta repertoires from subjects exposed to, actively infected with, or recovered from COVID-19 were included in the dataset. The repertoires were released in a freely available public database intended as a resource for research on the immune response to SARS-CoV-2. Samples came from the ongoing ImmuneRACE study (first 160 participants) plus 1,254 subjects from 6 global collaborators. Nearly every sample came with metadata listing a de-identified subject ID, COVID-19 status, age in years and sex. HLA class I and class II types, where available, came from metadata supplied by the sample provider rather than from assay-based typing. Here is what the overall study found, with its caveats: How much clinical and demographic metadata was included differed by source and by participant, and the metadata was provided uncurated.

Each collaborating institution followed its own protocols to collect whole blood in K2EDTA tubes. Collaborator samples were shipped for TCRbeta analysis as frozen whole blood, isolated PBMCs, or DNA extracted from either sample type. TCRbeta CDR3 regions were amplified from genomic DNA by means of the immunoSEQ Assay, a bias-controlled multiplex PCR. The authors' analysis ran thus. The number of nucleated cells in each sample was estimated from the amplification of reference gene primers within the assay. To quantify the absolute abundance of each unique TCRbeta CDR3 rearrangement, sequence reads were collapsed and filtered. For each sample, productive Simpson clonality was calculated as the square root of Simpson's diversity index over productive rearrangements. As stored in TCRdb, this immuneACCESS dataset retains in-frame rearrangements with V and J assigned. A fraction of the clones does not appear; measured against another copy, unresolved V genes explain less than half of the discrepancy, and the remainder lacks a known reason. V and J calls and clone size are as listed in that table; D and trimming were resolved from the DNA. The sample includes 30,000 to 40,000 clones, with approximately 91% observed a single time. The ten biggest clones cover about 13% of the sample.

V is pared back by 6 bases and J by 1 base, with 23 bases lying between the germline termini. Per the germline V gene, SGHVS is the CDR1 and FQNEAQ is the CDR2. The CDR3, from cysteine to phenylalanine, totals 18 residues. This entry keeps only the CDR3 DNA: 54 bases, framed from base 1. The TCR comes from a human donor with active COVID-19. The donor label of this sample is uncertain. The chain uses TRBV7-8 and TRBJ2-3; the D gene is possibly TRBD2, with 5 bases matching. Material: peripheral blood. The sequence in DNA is TGTGCCAGCAGGCAAGCCCCCCGAAGGCTAGCTGGCACAGATACGCAGTATTTT. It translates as CASRQAPRRLAGTDTQYF.